This T cell receptor beta chain is from a study of T-cell reconstitution after alpha-beta-depleted transplantation in children (dated by TCRdb to the mid-2010s). Some background on the complete study: The study quantitatively tracked T-cell immune reconstitution after TCRalphabeta/CD19-depleted allogeneic hematopoietic cell transplantation in children using TCR repertoire profiling.

Via the germline V gene (reference sequence), CDR1 is MNHEY and CDR2 SMNVEV. Trimming takes 2 bases off V and 4 bases off J; junction bases not matched to a gene: 4. The CDR3 sequence holds 14 residues, the cysteine and phenylalanine included. The DNA shown is the 42-base CDR3, in frame from base 1. For this clonotype: Its antigen target is currently unknown. Base qualities are not recorded, but no much larger clone differs from it by a single base.

In the paper's terms, the treatment or condition label means: allogeneic hematopoietic cell transplantation with graft depleted of TCRalphabeta T cells and CD19 B cells. TCRalphabeta/CD19-depleted allogeneic hematopoietic cell grafts were given to the transplant recipients, all of whom were children. Library preparation used PCR. TCRdb names Illumina HiSeq 2500 as the instrument used. TCR libraries were prepared with molecular barcoding, using unique molecular identifiers to normalize TCRbeta repertoire quantification. The raw public reads went through TCRdb reprocessing: fastp at Q25, MiXCR clone calling, in-frame beta chains kept. Rows with one shared CDR3 protein collapse into an entry with the most common genes and DNA. The table for this sample lists under 850,000 distinct CDR3 sequences; over 10% of them were counted only once. About 0.77% of the sample is held by the ten biggest clonotypes.

What the research found in general, with its limitations: Over subsequent months, a decline in hyperexpanded clone frequencies was noted, and after one year, T-cell counts and TCRbeta diversity were mostly ascribed to newly produced T cells. Apparently early alphabetaT-cell count recovery about two months after transplant reportedly relied on only several hundred rapidly expanded clones derived from non-depleted graft cells. In some patients, the high TCRbeta diversity seen at day 60 was put down to recipient T cells and intrathymic progenitors that had survived conditioning.

This sequence uses TRBV27 and TRBJ2-7; 8 of the junction bases match TRBD2. The starting material was PBMCs, obtained before TCRalphabeta/CD19-depleted stem cell transplant. This clonotype originated in a girl aged 2 to 9 with congenital amegakaryocytic thrombocytopenia, due to receive a stem cell transplant. The DNA sequence is given as TGTGCCAGCAGTTTAATGGGGACTAGTTACGAGCAGTACTTC. The encoded protein is CASSLMGTSYEQYF.